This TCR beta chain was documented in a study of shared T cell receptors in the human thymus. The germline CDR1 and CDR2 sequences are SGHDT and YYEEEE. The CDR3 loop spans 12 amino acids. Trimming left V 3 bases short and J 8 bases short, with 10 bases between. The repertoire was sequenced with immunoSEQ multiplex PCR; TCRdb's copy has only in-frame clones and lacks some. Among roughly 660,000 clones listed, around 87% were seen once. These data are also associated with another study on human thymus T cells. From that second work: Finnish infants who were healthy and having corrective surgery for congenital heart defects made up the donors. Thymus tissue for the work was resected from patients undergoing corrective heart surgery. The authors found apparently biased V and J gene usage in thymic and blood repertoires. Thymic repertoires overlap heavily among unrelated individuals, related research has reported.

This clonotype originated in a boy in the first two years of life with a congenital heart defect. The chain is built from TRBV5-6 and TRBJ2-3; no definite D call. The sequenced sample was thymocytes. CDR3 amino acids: CASSSKTGTQYF. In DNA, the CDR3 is TGTGCCAGCAGCTCGAAGACGGGTACGCAGTATTTT.